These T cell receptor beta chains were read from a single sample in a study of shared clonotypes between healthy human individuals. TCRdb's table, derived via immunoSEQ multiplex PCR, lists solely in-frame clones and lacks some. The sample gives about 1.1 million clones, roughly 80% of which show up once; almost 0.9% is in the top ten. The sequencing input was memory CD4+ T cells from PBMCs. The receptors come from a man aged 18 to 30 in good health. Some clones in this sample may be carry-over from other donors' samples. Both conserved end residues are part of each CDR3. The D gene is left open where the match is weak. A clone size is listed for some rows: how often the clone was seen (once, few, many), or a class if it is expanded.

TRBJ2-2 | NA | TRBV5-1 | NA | CASSQEGVGWAGELFF | TGCGCCAGCAGCCAGGAGGGGGTCGGTTGGGCCGGGGAGCTGTTTTTT
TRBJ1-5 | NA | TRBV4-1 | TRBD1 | CASSQGQLGQPQHF | TGCGCCAGCAGCCAGGGACAGCTGGGCCAGCCCCAGCATTTT
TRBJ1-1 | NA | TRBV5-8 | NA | CASSYVGSGVNTEAFF | TGTGCCAGCAGCTACGTGGGTTCAGGGGTGAACACTGAAGCTTTCTTT
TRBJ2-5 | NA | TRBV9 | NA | CASSLRGSQETQYF | TGTGCCAGCAGCCTACGGGGCAGCCAAGAGACCCAGTACTTC
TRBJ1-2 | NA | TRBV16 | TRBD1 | CASSHLTGGAGDHGYTF | TGTGCCAGCAGCCATCTCACAGGGGGCGCGGGTGATCATGGCTACACCTTC
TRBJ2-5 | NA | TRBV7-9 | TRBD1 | CASSLVGQGQETQYF | TGTGCCAGCAGCTTAGTGGGACAGGGGCAAGAGACCCAGTACTTC
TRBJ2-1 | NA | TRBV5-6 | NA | CASSSPGTSYNEQFF | TGTGCCAGCAGCTCCCCAGGAACATCTTACAATGAGCAGTTCTTC
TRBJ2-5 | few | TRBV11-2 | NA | CASSLGGPRETQYF | TGTGCCAGCAGCTTAGGGGGACCCAGAGAGACCCAGTACTTC
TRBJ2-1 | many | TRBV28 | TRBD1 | CASRLQGASYNEQFF | TGTGCCAGCAGGTTACAGGGGGCCTCCTACAATGAGCAGTTCTTC
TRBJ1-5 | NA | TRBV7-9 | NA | CASSAALGHQPQHF | TGTGCCAGCAGCGCGGCTTTAGGGCACCAGCCCCAGCATTTT
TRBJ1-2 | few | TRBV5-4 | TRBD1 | CASSPGQGYGYTF | TGTGCCAGCAGCCCGGGACAGGGGTATGGCTACACCTTC
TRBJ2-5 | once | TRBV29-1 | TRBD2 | CSVKGLLETQYF | TGCAGCGTCAAGGGACTACTAGAGACCCAGTACTTC
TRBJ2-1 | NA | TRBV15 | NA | CATSRVLREQFF | TGTGCCACCAGCAGAGTTCTGCGGGAGCAGTTCTTC
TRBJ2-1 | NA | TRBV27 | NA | CASQLGRGVDEQFF | TGTGCCAGCCAGTTGGGCCGAGGGGTGGATGAGCAGTTCTTC
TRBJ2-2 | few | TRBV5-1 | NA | CASSLAGVAGELFF | TGCGCCAGCAGCTTGGCGGGGGTGGCCGGGGAGCTGTTTTTT
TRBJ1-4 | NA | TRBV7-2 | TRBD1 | CASSLGGQGDEKLFF | TGTGCCAGCAGCTTAGGCGGACAGGGCGATGAAAAACTGTTTTTT
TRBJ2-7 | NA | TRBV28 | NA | CASRAVVSYEQYF | TGTGCCAGCAGGGCCGTGGTATCCTACGAGCAGTACTTC
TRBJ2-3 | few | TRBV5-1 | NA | CASSLEGRITDTQYF | TGCGCCAGCAGCTTGGAGGGCAGGATCACAGATACGCAGTATTTT
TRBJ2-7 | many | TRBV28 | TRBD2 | CASSPGTISSYEQYF | TGTGCCAGCAGCCCTGGGACTATAAGCTCCTACGAGCAGTACTTC
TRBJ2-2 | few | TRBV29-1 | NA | CSVEDRGVIGELFF | TGCAGCGTTGAAGATCGAGGGGTCATCGGGGAGCTGTTTTTT
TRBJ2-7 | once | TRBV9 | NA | CASSVGIGQSSSYEQYF | TGTGCCAGCAGCGTAGGGATAGGGCAGAGCAGCTCCTACGAGCAGTACTTC
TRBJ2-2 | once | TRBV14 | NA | CASSPPVRRRDTGELFF | TGTGCCAGCAGCCCGCCAGTGAGGCGCCGGGACACCGGGGAGCTGTTTTTT